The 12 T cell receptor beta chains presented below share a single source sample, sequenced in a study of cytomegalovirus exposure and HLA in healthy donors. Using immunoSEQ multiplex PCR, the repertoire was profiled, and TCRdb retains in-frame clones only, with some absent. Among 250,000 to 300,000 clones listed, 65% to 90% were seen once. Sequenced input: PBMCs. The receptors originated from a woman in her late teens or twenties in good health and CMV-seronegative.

The CDR3 sequence: CASRHSGDSKSRGQPQHF. In DNA form, the CDR3 reads TGTGCCAGCAGACATAGCGGGGACTCTAAATCCCGAGGACAGCCCCAGCATTTT. This chain joins TRBV27 and TRBJ1-5; possibly TRBD1 for D (5 bases). V lost 6 bases to trimming and J lost 7 bases, with 28 bases between them. The CDR3 length is 18 residues. From germline, CDR1 is MNHEY and CDR2 SMNVEV (reference sequence).

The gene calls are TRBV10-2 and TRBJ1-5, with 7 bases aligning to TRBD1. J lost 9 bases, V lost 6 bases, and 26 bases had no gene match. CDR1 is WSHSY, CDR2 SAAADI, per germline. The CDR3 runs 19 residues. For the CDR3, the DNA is TGCGCCAGCAGAGGAGGGACAGAAAGCCTACTGAAACAGCTTGGGCCCCAGCATTTT. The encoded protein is CASRGGTESLLKQLGPQHF.

As DNA, the CDR3 is TGTGCCAGCACCTCGACTAGCGGGAGGGCGGAGACCCAGTACTTC. This encodes CASTSTSGRAETQYF. The V gene is TRBV6-1, the J gene TRBJ2-5; 14 nucleotides line up with TRBD2. The germline gives CDR1 MNHNS, CDR2 SASEGT. The V segment lost 7 bases and the J segment 5 bases; nucleotides outside the gene matches: 6. The CDR3 spans 15 residues.

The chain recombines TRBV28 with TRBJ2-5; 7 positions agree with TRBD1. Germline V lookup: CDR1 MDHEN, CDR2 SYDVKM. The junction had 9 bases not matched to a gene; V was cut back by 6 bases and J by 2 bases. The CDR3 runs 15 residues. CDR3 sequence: CASSTFGTAQETQYF. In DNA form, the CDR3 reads TGTGCCAGCAGCACCTTCGGGACAGCACAAGAGACCCAGTACTTC.

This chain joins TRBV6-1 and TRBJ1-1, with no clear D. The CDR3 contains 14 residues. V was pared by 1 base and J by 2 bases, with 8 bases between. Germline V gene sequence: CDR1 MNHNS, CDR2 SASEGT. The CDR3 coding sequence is TGTGCCAGCAGTGAAGTACGGGGAAACACTGAAGCTTTCTTT. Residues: CASSEVRGNTEAFF.

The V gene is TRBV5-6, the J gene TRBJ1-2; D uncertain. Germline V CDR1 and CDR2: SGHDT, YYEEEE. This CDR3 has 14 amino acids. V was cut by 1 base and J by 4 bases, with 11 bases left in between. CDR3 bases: TGTGCCAGCAGCTTGAACGCGCCGCCCTATGGCTACACCTTC. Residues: CASSLNAPPYGYTF.

The CDR3 DNA reads TGCGCCAGCAGCTGGAACCAACCGGGACAGGTCACCGGGGAGCTGTTTTTT. Protein sequence: CASSWNQPGQVTGELFF. This chain connects TRBV5-1 to TRBJ2-2; 8 bases line up with TRBD1. Germline loops: CDR1 SGHRS, CDR2 YFSETQ. The CDR3 length is 17 residues. V gave up 3 bases and J gave up 4 bases; unmatched junction bases: 11.

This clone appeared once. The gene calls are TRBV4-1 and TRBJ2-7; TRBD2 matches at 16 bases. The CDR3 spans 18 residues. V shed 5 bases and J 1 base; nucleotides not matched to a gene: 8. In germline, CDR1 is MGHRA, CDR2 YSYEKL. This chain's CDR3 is CASSSGLAGGFRSYEQYF. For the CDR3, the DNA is TGCGCCAGCAGCTCGGGACTAGCGGGAGGGTTTCGGTCCTACGAGCAGTACTTC.

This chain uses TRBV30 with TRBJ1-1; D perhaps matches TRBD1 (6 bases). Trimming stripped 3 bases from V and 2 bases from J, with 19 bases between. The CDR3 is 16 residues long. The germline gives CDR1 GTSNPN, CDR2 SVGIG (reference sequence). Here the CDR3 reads CAWRLRPGQINTEAFF. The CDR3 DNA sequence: TGTGCCTGGAGATTGAGACCGGGACAAATAAACACTGAAGCTTTCTTT.

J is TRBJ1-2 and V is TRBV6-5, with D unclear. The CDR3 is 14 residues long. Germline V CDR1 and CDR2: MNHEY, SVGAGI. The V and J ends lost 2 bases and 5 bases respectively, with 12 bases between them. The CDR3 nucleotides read TGTGCCAGCAGTTACCGACTCGGGGAATATGGCTACACCTTC. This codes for CASSYRLGEYGYTF.

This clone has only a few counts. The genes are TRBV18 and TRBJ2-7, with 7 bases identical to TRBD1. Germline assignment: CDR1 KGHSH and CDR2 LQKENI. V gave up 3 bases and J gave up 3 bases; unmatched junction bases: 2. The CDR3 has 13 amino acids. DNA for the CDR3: TGTGCCAGCTCACCCGGGGACAGCTACGAGCAGTACTTC. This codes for CASSPGDSYEQYF.

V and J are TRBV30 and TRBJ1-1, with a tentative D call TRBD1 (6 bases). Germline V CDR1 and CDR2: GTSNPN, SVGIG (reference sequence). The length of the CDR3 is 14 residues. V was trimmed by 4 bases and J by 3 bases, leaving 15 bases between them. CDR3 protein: CAWTPRGAHTEAFF. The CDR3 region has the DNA TGTGCCTGGACCCCCCGGGGGGCCCACACTGAAGCTTTCTTT.